This T cell receptor (beta chain) originates from a study of PD-1 blockade in classical Hodgkin lymphoma. Profiling relied on immunoSEQ multiplex PCR, and the TCRdb table lists in-frame clones only, not all of them. The table shows around 26,000 clones, with about four fifths occurring only once. V was pared by 0 bases and J by 7 bases, with 7 bases between. Germline V CDR1 and CDR2: GTSNPN, SVGIG (reference sequence). The CDR3 contains 12 residues. Every patient relapsed after autologous stem cell transplantation, and brentuximab vedotin exposure varied. The J gene is TRBJ2-1, the V gene TRBV30; D not resolved. Sequencing was performed on peripheral blood mononuclear cells (PBMCs), taken before the second cycle of nivolumab. This TCR was sampled from a human donor with classical Hodgkin lymphoma. The CDR3 here is CAWSVSVNEQFF. Here the CDR3 DNA reads TGTGCCTGGAGTGTTTCTGTGAATGAGCAGTTCTTC.